The 26 T cell receptor beta chains listed next were all sequenced from one sample in a study of Tregs in tolerant kidney transplant recipients. Measured with immunoSEQ multiplex PCR; TCRdb has only the in-frame clones, and not every one. This repertoire comprises over 2,000 clones; its ten largest clones make up 5.2%. These receptors lack a known antigen. Recipient PBMCs carried a CFSE label and met irradiated graft donor PBMCs for over five days before FACS sorting. Specimen: CD8+ T cells from blood cultured with allogeneic cells, collected before the transplant. The receptor set was obtained from a human patient who received a combined kidney and bone marrow transplant.

As for this clone: The read is 3 residues too short to cover the CDR3 end, so that end is filled in from the germline J gene. This chain joins TRBV7-6 and TRBJ2-1; 8 positions agree with TRBD2. This CDR3 is 13 amino acids long. Trimming removed 5 bases from V and 7 bases from J; junction bases left unmatched: 4. Germline V gene data show CDR1 as SGHVS and CDR2 as FNYEAQ. Partial CDR3 DNA: TGTGCCAGCAGCCCGGGGGGGCGGAATGAG. This gives the protein CASSPGGRNE. The whole CDR3 region reads CASSPGGRNEQFF.

Details on this clone: The read terminates 3 residues before the CDR3 end, so the remaining end is supplied by the germline J gene. V usage is TRBV29-1 and J usage is TRBJ1-2; weak D call: TRBD1 (6 bases). This CDR3 is 14 amino acids long. V dropped 0 bases and J dropped 5 bases, with 13 bases sitting between them. Germline V lookup: CDR1 SQVTM, CDR2 ANQGSEA. The sequenced CDR3 bases are TGCAGCGTTGAAGATGCAGGGGATATATATGGC. Translating gives CSVEDAGDIYG. In full, the CDR3 reads CSVEDAGDIYGYTF.

By frequency, this clone is medium-sized (0.01 to 0.1%). The read finishes 3 residues shy of the CDR3 end, and the germline J gene is used to complete it. This chain connects TRBV6-2 or TRBV6-3 to TRBJ1-5; 10 bases line up with TRBD1. Germline CDR1 MNHEY, CDR2 SVGEGT. V dropped 5 bases and J dropped 4; count of bases not matched to a gene: 5. The CDR3 contains 15 residues. The CDR3 sequence: CASSPTGGGNQPQHF. Partial CDR3 DNA: TGTGCCAGCAGTCCGACAGGGGGCGGGAATCAGCCC.

Points on this clone: The observed sequence ends 3 residues before the CDR3 terminus, with the missing tail filled in from the germline J gene. This sequence joins TRBV27 and TRBJ2-3, with 7 bases identical to TRBD2. CDR3 length equals 12 residues. Germline values: CDR1 MNHEY, CDR2 SMNVEV (reference sequence). With V trimmed by 3 bases and J by 8 bases, 2 bases remained unmatched. This CDR3 reads CASSLTGGTQYF. The sequenced part of the CDR3 DNA is TGTGCCAGCAGTTTGACGGGGGGTACG.

Turning to this clone: The CDR3 end falls 3 residues outside the read, so it is completed with the germline J gene. The chain recombines TRBV29-1 with TRBJ2-2; D is possibly TRBD1 (5 bases). This CDR3 is built from 14 residues. CDR1 is SQVTM, CDR2 ANQGSEA, per germline. The CDR3: CSVQEGVGTGELFF. The part of the CDR3 DNA that was read is TGCTCCGTGCAGGAAGGGGTAGGCACCGGGGAG.

For this clone: The CDR3 is cut off 3 residues early in the read; its end comes from the germline J gene. This chain links TRBV20-1 with TRBJ1-1; possible D gene TRBD1, 6 bases. Germline-derived CDR1 and CDR2 are DFQATT and SNEGSKA (reference sequence). The CDR3 length is 13 residues. V lost 3 bases, J lost 1 base, and 9 bases lay in between. CDR3 bases read: TGCAGTGCTAGGCACAGGGAGAACACTGAA. Amino acids: CSARHRENTE. The entire CDR3 is CSARHRENTEAFF.

Comments on this clone: The read ends 3 residues early relative to the CDR3; the germline J gene fills the gap. The chain employs TRBV4-1 and TRBJ2-2; 7 bases align to TRBD2. Germline assignment: CDR1 MGHRA and CDR2 YSYEKL. The CDR3 has 16 amino acids. J lost 4 bases, V lost 2 bases, and 7 bases had no gene match. The sequenced CDR3 bases are TGCGCCAGCAGCCAATGGGCGGGAGTAGTCACCGGGGAG. The encoded protein is CASSQWAGVVTGE. The complete CDR3 sequence is CASSQWAGVVTGELFF.

By frequency, this clone is medium-sized. The CDR3 end falls 3 residues outside the read, so it is completed with the germline J gene. V and J are TRBV10-3 and TRBJ2-2; TRBD2 aligns across 10 bases. This CDR3 spans 14 amino acids. The V gene end was trimmed by 6 bases and the J gene end by 5 bases; junction bases not matched to a gene: 3. Germline V CDR1 and CDR2: ENHRY, SYGVKD. Partial CDR3 DNA: TGTGCCATCAGAACTAGCGGGGAAACCGGGGAG. It specifies CAIRTSGETGE. The complete CDR3 reads CAIRTSGETGELFF.

A note on this clone: The read gets to within 3 residues of the CDR3 end, and the germline J gene fills in the rest. This chain joins TRBV2 and TRBJ2-1, with 10 bases identical to TRBD2. From germline, CDR1 is SNHLY and CDR2 FYNNEI. The CDR3 loop spans 14 amino acids. The junction had 12 bases not matched to a gene; V was cut back by 10 bases and J by 9 bases. The CDR3 bases that were read are TGTGCCACCGGGTGGCTAGCGGGAGAGTTTGAG. Translated, it gives CATGWLAGEFE. The entire CDR3 sequence reads CATGWLAGEFEQFF.

Remarks on this clone: The DNA ends 3 residues before the CDR3 does, and the rest of the CDR3 is filled in from the germline J gene. The chain combines TRBV20-1 with TRBJ1-5; TRBD1 matches at 9 bases. Per the germline V gene, CDR1 is DFQATT and CDR2 is SNEGSKA (reference sequence). This CDR3 region has 17 residues. J gave up 4 bases and V 6 bases, and 16 bases lay outside the gene matches. This CDR3 is CSASGDRDPRPNQPQHF. The CDR3 bases that were read are TGCAGTGCAAGCGGGGACAGGGACCCTCGCCCAAATCAGCCC.

Notes on this clone: The read halts 3 residues ahead of the CDR3 end, with the missing end drawn from the germline J gene. The chain recombines TRBV2 with TRBJ2-5; 10 bases line up with TRBD2. V lost 5 bases, J lost 5 bases, and 11 bases stayed unmatched. The length of the CDR3 is 16 residues. The V gene's germline CDR1 is SNHLY and CDR2 FYNNEI. The CDR3 region is CASSTPLAGVGETQYF. Partial CDR3 DNA: TGTGCCAGCAGTACACCGCTAGCGGGAGTGGGCGAGACC.

Of note for this clone: The sequenced fragment ends 3 residues before the CDR3 boundary, so the rest is inferred from the germline J gene. The chain combines TRBV7-2 with TRBJ2-3, with 8 positions matching TRBD2. Losses at the gene ends were 0 bases for V and 5 bases for J; bases not matched to a gene: 7. The CDR3 sequence is 16 residues long. CDR1 and CDR2 from the germline V gene are SGHTA and FQGNSA. Here the CDR3 reads CASSLATGGPKDTQYF. CDR3 bases read: TGTGCCAGCAGCTTAGCTACGGGGGGGCCAAAAGATACG. The whole variable domain, filled in from reference TRBV7-2 and TRBJ2-3, reads GAGVSQSPSNKVTEKGKDVELRCDPISGHTALYWYRQSLGQGLEFLIYFQGNSAPDKSGLPSDRFSAERTGGSVSTLTIQRTQQEDSAVYLCASSLATGGPKDTQYFGPGTRLTVL.

This clone is deemed medium-sized by its frequency. The CDR3 end falls 3 residues outside the read, so it is completed with the germline J gene. The chain combines TRBV2 with TRBJ2-1, with 7 bases fitting TRBD2. The J segment lost 3 bases and the V segment lost 8 bases, leaving 1 base of the junction unmatched. The CDR3 runs 12 residues. Germline CDR1 and CDR2: SNHLY and FYNNEI. This CDR3 reads CASGTNYNEQFF. The CDR3 bases that were read are TGTGCCAGCGGGACTAACTACAATGAG.

According to its frequency, this clone is medium-sized. With the read ending 3 residues before the CDR3 end, the germline J gene is used to fill in that end. This chain connects TRBV10-1 to TRBJ2-1; 8 bases fit TRBD1. V lost 3 bases, J lost 6 bases, and 10 bases stayed unmatched. There are 16 residues in the CDR3. Germline CDR1 and CDR2: WNHNN and SYGVQD (reference sequence). Incomplete CDR3 DNA: TGCGCCAGCAGTGAAGGGTTCTTCGGACAGGGCAATGAG. It translates to CASSEGFFGQGNE. The complete CDR3 protein is CASSEGFFGQGNEQFF.

Comments on this clone: The read finishes 3 residues shy of the CDR3 end, and the germline J gene is used to complete it. The chain recombines TRBV18 with TRBJ2-7; the D is unclear. Germline V gene lookup returns CDR1 KGHSH and CDR2 LQKENI. V lost 5 bases and J lost 6, with 14 bases in between. The CDR3 is made up of 13 amino acids. CDR3 sequence reads: CASSSEYSVEQYF. The CDR3 DNA, read in part, is TGTGCCAGCTCATCAGAATACAGTGTCGAG.

Comment on this clone: An end of the junction differs from the germline gene, which may be a read error. The CDR3 end falls 3 residues outside the read, so it is completed with the germline J gene. This sequence joins TRBV13 and TRBJ1-1; perhaps TRBD1 as D (6 bases). The length of the CDR3 is 15 residues. Germline CDR1 is PRHDT and CDR2 is FYEKMQ (reference sequence). The CDR3 DNA, read in part, is TGTGCCAGCAGCCTAGGGCGGGGGGCGTATACTGAA. It yields the protein CASSLGRGAYTE. The full CDR3 sequence reads CASSLGRGAYTEAFF.

By frequency, this clone is medium-sized. The read terminates 3 residues before the CDR3 end, so the remaining end is supplied by the germline J gene. The chain joins TRBV29-1 to TRBJ2-7, with 8 bases aligning to TRBD2. Germline trimming cut 4 bases from V and 4 bases from J; bases unmatched to any gene: 3. Germline loops: CDR1 SQVTM, CDR2 ANQGSEA. CDR3 length equals 12 residues. CDR3 amino acids: CSVVGGRYEQYF. The sequenced part of the CDR3 DNA is TGCAGCGTTGTCGGCGGGAGGTACGAG.

This clone ranks as medium-sized in terms of frequency. Read coverage stops 3 residues before the CDR3 terminus; the germline J gene supplies the remainder. The chain combines TRBV2 with TRBJ1-4; D is unclear. The V end lost 5 bases, the J end lost 0 bases, and 7 bases lay between the germline ends. CDR1 SNHLY and CDR2 FYNNEI come from the germline V gene. The CDR3 is made up of 14 amino acids. This CDR3 reads CASSRHPTNEKLFF. Incomplete CDR3 DNA: TGTGCCAGCAGTCGACACCCAACTAATGAAAAA.

This clone is classed as medium-sized by frequency. The CDR3 end is not reached by the read, which stops 3 residues before it; the germline J gene fills it in. This chain joins TRBV10-1 and TRBJ1-1; TRBD1 aligns across 10 bases. Germline V lookup: CDR1 WNHNN, CDR2 SYGVQD (reference sequence). The CDR3 consists of 13 residues. The sequenced CDR3 bases are TGCGCCAGCATCTTGAGGGGGACAGGGGAG. Encoded protein: CASILRGTGE. The whole CDR3 reads CASILRGTGEAFF.

Comments on this clone: Read sequence stops 3 residues before the CDR3 end, and the germline J gene provides the missing end. The chain is built from TRBV2 and TRBJ2-7; TRBD2 agrees at 8 bases. This CDR3 is built from 15 residues. J lost 0 bases, V lost 6 bases, and 7 bases had no gene match. Germline loops: CDR1 SNHLY, CDR2 FYNNEI. Partial CDR3 DNA: TGTGCCAGCAGGGAAAGCGGGGGCCCCTCCTACGAG. Translating it yields CASRESGGPSYE. The whole CDR3 sequence is CASRESGGPSYEQYF.

As concerns this clone: The CDR3 extends 3 residues past the end of the read, so its final part is completed from the germline J gene. This sequence joins TRBV4-1 and TRBJ2-3; D may be TRBD2 (6 bases). Germline CDR1 reads MGHRA; CDR2 reads YSYEKL. The CDR3 is made up of 14 amino acids. V was trimmed by 4 bases and J by 1 base, leaving 9 bases between them. The chain's CDR3 is CASSPRGGTDTQYF. The CDR3 DNA, read in part, is TGCGCCAGCAGCCCTCGCGGGGGCACAGATACG.

A note on this clone: The read is 3 residues too short to cover the CDR3 end, so that end is filled in from the germline J gene. This chain links TRBV19 with TRBJ2-7; a possible D gene is TRBD1 (5 bases). The CDR3 has 13 amino acids. Germline V gives CDR1 LNHDA, CDR2 SQIVND (reference sequence). V lost 1 base and J lost 3, with 7 bases in between. The CDR3 DNA, read in part, is TGTGCCAGTAGTATAGCACAGGACTACGAG. Translation: CASSIAQDYE. The whole CDR3 protein is CASSIAQDYEQYF.

As concerns this clone: The read terminates 3 residues before the CDR3 end, so the remaining end is supplied by the germline J gene. This chain joins TRBV6-2 or TRBV6-3 and TRBJ1-5; a possible D gene is TRBD1 (6 bases). V gave up 4 bases and J gave up 9 bases, with 16 bases separating them. The CDR3 is 14 amino acids. Germline V gene lookup returns CDR1 MNHEY and CDR2 SVGEGT. CDR3 sequence reads: CASSSGQLDRPQHF. Partial CDR3 DNA: TGTGCCAGCAGTTCCGGACAGTTGGACCGGCCC.

With respect to this clone: The CDR3 end lies 3 residues beyond the end of the read and is filled in from the germline J gene. This chain uses TRBV15 with TRBJ1-1, with a weak D call TRBD1 (5 bases). This CDR3 comprises 16 residues. V shed 0 bases and J shed 1 base, with 12 bases lying between them. From germline, CDR1 is LNHNV and CDR2 YYDKDF (reference sequence). The sequenced part of the CDR3 DNA is TGTGCCACCAGCAGAGATCGGGGGTGGGGGAACACTGAA. It yields the protein CATSRDRGWGNTE. In full, the CDR3 reads CATSRDRGWGNTEAFF.

In the case of this clone: Read coverage stops 3 residues before the CDR3 terminus; the germline J gene supplies the remainder. The gene calls are TRBV7-8 and TRBJ2-1, with a weak D call TRBD2 (5 bases). The CDR3 consists of 13 residues. Germline CDR1 reads SGHVS; CDR2 reads FQNEAQ. V lost 5 bases to trimming and J lost 5 bases, with 10 bases between them. CDR3 loop: CASSLSGNNEQFF. Partial CDR3 DNA: TGTGCCAGCAGCCTATCGGGGAACAATGAG.

Points on this clone: The read stops 3 residues short of the end of the CDR3; the missing end is completed from the germline J gene. The rearrangement links TRBV27 to TRBJ2-3; 7 nucleotides align to TRBD2. This CDR3 is 18 amino acids long. The germline CDR1 and CDR2 sequences are MNHEY and SMNVEV (reference sequence). V was clipped by 6 bases and J by 5 bases; unmatched bases: 20. CDR3 DNA, as far as it was read: TGTGCCAGCAGGCACCGGGCCCGGGACTATAAAGGGGTAGATACG. The encoded protein is CASRHRARDYKGVDT. The CDR3 in its entirety is CASRHRARDYKGVDTQYF.